This TCR beta chain emerged from a study of cytomegalovirus exposure and HLA in healthy donors. Germline values: CDR1 GTSNPN, CDR2 SVGIG (reference sequence). Trimming took 4 bases from V and 7 from J, leaving 17 bases between them. CDR3 length: 14 amino acids. Profiling relied on immunoSEQ multiplex PCR, and the TCRdb table lists in-frame clones only, not all of them. The sample has tens of thousands of clones, almost 85% seen once. The V gene is TRBV30, the J gene TRBJ2-1; tentative D call: TRBD1 (5 bases). Sequenced sample: PBMCs. The TCR comes from a young woman in good health and CMV-seropositive. This CDR3 reads CAWTVDTTWNEQFF. The DNA for the CDR3 is TGTGCCTGGACCGTGGACACCACCTGGAATGAGCAGTTCTTC.